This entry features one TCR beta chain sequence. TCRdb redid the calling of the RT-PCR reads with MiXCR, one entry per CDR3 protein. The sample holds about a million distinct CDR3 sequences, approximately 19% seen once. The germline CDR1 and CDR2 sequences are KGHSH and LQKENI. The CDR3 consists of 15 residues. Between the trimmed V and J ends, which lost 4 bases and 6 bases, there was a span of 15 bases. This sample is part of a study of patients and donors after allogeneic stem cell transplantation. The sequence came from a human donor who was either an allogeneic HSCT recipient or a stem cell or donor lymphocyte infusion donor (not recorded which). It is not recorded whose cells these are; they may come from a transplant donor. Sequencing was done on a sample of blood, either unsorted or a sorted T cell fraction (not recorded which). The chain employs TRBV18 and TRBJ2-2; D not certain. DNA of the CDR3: TGTGCCAGCTCACACCTCAAATACGGTCCCGGGGAGCTGTTTTTT. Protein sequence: CASSHLKYGPGELFF.